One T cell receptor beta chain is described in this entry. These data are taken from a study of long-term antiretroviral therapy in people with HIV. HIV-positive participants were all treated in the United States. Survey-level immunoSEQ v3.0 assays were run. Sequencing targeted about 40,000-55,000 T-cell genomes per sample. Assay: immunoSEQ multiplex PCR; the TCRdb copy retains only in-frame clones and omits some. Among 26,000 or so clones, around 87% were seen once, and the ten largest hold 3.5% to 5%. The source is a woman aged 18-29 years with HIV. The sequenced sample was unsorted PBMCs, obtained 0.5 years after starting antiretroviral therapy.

For the CDR3, the DNA is TGTGCCAGCAGCGTAGTCCAATCCCGGGGCTCTGGGGCCAACGTCCTGACTTTC. This encodes CASSVVQSRGSGANVLTF. J is TRBJ2-6 and V is TRBV9; tentatively, D is TRBD2 (5 bases). This CDR3 region has 18 residues. The V gene's germline CDR1 is SGDLS and CDR2 YYNGEE. Trimming took 0 bases from V and 0 from J, leaving 13 bases between them.